The present T cell receptor (beta chain) was sequenced within a study of shared clonotypes between healthy human individuals. The study, taken as a whole, reports: Clonotypes shared by all four donors outscored non-shared clonotypes in generation probability. Of the naive CD4 clonotypes, around 4.7% were shared across four donors. Only blood was sampled; tissue repertoires likely differ.

On this clone: Antigen unknown. The sample contains more than one DNA sequence encoding this CDR3.

Naive-designated CD8 cells lacked CD45RO, were positively enriched for CCR7, and omitted terminally differentiated effector memory CD45RA+ cells. The DNA input per sorted-subset replicate PCR was 150 to 200 ng, corresponding to 32,000 or so T cell genomes. This table comes from immunoSEQ multiplex PCR, and its TCRdb copy is limited to in-frame clones, with some not included. This sample has about 2.2 million clones, with about 93% found just once. Sequencing was performed on naive CD8+ T cells from PBMCs. This receptor was identified in a man younger than 30 in good health. Some clones in this sample may be carry-over from other donors' samples.

CDR3 DNA sequence: TGTGCCAGCAGCCAAGTGAGGGGAACTGAAGCTTTCTTT. Protein sequence: CASSQVRGTEAFF. The rearrangement links TRBV14 to TRBJ1-1; possible D gene TRBD1, 5 bases. Germline V CDR1 and CDR2: SGHDN, FVKESK. V lost 1 base, J lost 5 bases, and 8 bases lay in between. This CDR3 has 13 residues.